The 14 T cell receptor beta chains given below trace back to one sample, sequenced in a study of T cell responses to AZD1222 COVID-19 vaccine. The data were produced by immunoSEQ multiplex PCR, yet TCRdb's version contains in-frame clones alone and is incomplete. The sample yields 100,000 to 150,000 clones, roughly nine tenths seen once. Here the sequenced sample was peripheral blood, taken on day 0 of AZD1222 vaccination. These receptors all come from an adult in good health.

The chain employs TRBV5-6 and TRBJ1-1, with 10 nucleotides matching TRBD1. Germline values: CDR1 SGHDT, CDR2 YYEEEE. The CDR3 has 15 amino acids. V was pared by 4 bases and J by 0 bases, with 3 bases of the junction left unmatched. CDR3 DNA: TGTGCCAGCAGCGTAGGGACAGGGGTGAACACTGAAGCTTTCTTT. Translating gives CASSVGTGVNTEAFF.

CDR3 in DNA: TGTGCCAGCAGTGAGTGGCAGGGCCCCTACGAGCAGTACTTC. Translation gives CASSEWQGPYEQYF. The V call is TRBV6-1, the J call TRBJ2-7; D might be TRBD1 (5 bases). V lost 3 bases and J lost 2, with 11 bases in between. Germline loops: CDR1 MNHNS, CDR2 SASEGT. The CDR3 sequence is 14 residues long.

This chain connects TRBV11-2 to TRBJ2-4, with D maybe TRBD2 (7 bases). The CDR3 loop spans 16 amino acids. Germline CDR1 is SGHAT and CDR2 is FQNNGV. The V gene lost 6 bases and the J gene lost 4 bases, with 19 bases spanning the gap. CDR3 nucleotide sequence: TGTGCCAGCAGATCCCGGTGGGGGGGCCGAAAAAACATTCAGTACTTC. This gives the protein CASRSRWGGRKNIQYF.

CDR3 sequence (DNA): TGTGCCAGCAGCTTCGGGACAGGGGGGACTGAAGCTTTCTTT. Translated: CASSFGTGGTEAFF. The chain is built from TRBV5-6 and TRBJ1-1, with TRBD1 matching over 11 bases. The V and J ends lost 2 bases and 5 bases, in that order; junction bases with no gene match: 2. The CDR3 runs 14 residues. Per germline, CDR1 SGHDT and CDR2 YYEEEE.

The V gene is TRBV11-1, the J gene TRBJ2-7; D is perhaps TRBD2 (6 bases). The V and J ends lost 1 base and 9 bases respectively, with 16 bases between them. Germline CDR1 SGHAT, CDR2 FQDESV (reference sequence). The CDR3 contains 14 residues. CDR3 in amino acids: CASSLVRAGGRQYF. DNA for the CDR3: TGTGCCAGCAGCTTAGTCCGTGCAGGAGGGAGGCAGTACTTC.

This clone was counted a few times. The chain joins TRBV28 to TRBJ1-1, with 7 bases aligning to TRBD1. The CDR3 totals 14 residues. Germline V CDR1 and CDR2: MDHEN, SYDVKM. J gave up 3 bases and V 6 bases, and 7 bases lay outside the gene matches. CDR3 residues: CASRLGGWDTEAFF. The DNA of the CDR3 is TGTGCCAGCAGGCTAGGGGGCTGGGACACTGAAGCTTTCTTT.

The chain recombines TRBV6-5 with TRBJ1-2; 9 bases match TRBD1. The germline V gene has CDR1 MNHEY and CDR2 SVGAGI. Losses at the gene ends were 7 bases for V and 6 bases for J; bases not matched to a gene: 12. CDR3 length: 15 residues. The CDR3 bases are TGTGCCAGCACCATGATTACAGGGGGCTCAGATGGCTACACCTTC. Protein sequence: CASTMITGGSDGYTF.

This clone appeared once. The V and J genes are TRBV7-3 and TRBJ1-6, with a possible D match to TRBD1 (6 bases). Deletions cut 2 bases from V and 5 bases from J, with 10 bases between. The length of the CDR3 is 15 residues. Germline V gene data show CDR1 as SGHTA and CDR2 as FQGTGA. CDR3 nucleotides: TGTGCCAGCAGCTTACGGGACACCGATAATTCACCCCTCCACTTT. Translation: CASSLRDTDNSPLHF.

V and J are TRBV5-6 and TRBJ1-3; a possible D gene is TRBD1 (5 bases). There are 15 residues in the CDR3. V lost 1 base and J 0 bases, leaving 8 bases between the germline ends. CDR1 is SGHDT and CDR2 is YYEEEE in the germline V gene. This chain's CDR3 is CASSLYRISGNTIYF. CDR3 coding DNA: TGTGCCAGCAGCTTGTACAGGATCTCTGGAAACACCATATATTTT.

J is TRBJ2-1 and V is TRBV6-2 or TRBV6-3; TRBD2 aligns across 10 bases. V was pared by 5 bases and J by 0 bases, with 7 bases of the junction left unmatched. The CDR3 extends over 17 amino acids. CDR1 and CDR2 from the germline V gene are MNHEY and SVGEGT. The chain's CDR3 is CASSPRTSGYSYNEQFF. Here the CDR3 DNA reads TGTGCCAGCAGTCCACGGACTAGCGGTTACTCCTACAATGAGCAGTTCTTC.

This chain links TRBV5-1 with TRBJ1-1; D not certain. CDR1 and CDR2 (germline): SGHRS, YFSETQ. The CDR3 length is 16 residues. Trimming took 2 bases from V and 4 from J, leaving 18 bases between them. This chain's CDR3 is CASSFGSLASGTEAFF. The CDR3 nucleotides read TGCGCCAGCAGCTTTGGGTCCCTGGCTTCGGGCACTGAAGCTTTCTTT.

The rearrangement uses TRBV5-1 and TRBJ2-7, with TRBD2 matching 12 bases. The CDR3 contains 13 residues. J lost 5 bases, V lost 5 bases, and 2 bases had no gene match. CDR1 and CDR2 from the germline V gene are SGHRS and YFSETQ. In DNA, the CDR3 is TGCGCCAGCAGGACTAGCGGGAGCCACGAGCAGTACTTC. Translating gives CASRTSGSHEQYF.

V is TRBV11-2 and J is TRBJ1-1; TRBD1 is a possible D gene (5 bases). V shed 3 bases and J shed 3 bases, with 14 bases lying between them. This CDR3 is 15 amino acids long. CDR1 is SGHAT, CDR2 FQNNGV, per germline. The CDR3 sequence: CASSFRRGVHTEAFF. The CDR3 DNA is TGTGCCAGCAGCTTTCGTCGGGGGGTGCACACTGAAGCTTTCTTT. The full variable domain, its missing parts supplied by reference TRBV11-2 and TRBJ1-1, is EAGVAQSPRYKIIEKRQSVAFWCNPISGHATLYWYQQILGQGPKLLIQFQNNGVVDDSQLPKDRFSAERLKGVDSTLKIQPAKLEDSAVYLCASSFRRGVHTEAFFGQGTRLTVV.

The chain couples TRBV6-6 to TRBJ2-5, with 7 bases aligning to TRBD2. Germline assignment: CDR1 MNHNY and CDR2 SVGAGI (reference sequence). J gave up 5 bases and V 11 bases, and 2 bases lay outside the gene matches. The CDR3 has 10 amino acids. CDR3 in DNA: TGTGCCGCGGGGGAGGAGACCCAGTACTTC. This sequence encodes CAAGEETQYF.